The 5 T cell receptor beta chains below were found in one sample sequenced in a study of cytomegalovirus exposure and HLA in healthy donors. Primers: 60 Vbeta forward and 13 Jbeta reverse. Method: immunoSEQ multiplex PCR; TCRdb's copy keeps in-frame clones and lacks some. The data show some 100,000 clones, 76% seen once. Sequenced: PBMCs. These receptor sequences come from a woman aged 35 to 49 in good health and CMV-seropositive.

The V gene is TRBV7-9, the J gene TRBJ1-2, with D possibly TRBD1 on 5 matching bases. Trimming took off 5 bases at V and 6 bases at J, with 19 bases between the two ends. Germline CDR1 is SEHNR and CDR2 is FQNEAQ (reference sequence). This CDR3 has 15 residues. The CDR3 sequence: CASSQLRGTSDGYTF. DNA for the CDR3: TGTGCCAGCAGCCAACTTAGGGGCACCTCAGATGGCTACACCTTC. The full variable domain, its missing parts supplied by reference TRBV7-9 and TRBJ1-2, is DTGVSQNPRHKITKRGQNVTFRCDPISEHNRLYWYRQTLGQGPEFLTYFQNEAQLEKSRLLSDRFSAERPKGSFSTLEIQRTEQGDSAMYLCASSQLRGTSDGYTFGSGTRLTVV.

This clone has more than one count but fewer than ten. The chain recombines TRBV2 with TRBJ1-6; no reliable D call. The V end lost 4 bases, the J end lost 5 bases, and 12 bases lay between the germline ends. From germline, CDR1 is SNHLY and CDR2 FYNNEI. CDR3 length equals 15 residues. CDR3 nucleotides: TGTGCCAGCAGTGCCAGCGGTCGGGATAATTCACCCCTCCACTTT. This sequence encodes CASSASGRDNSPLHF.

This clone has a handful of counts. The chain joins TRBV29-1 to TRBJ2-1, with D possibly TRBD1 on 6 matching bases. This CDR3 is built from 16 residues. From germline, CDR1 is SQVTM and CDR2 ANQGSEA. Trimming left V 0 bases short and J 0 bases short, with 12 bases between. CDR3 sequence reads: CSVEDWPGASYNEQFF. DNA of the CDR3: TGCAGCGTTGAAGATTGGCCAGGGGCCTCCTACAATGAGCAGTTCTTC.

The chain is built from TRBV19 and TRBJ1-5; D is undetermined. The CDR3 runs 14 residues. V lost 3 bases, J lost 5 bases, and 11 bases lay in between. CDR1 and CDR2 (germline): LNHDA, SQIVND (reference sequence). CDR3 coding DNA: TGTGCCAGTAGTATTTACCGGGGTGATCAGCCCCAGCATTTT. Protein product: CASSIYRGDQPQHF.

The CDR3, as DNA: TGTGCCAGTAGTACTAACAGGGATCGTGGCTACACCTTC. Translating it yields CASSTNRDRGYTF. The rearrangement uses TRBV19 and TRBJ1-2; weak D call: TRBD1 (6 bases). This CDR3 region has 13 residues. Germline V gene lookup returns CDR1 LNHDA and CDR2 SQIVND (reference sequence). V shed 4 bases and J shed 7 bases, with 13 bases lying between them.